The entry below gives a single T cell receptor (beta chain) sequence along with its context. Its matching antigen is unknown. This record belongs to a study of T cell repertoires in cytomegalovirus infection. Study context: From public TCR beta signatures came an indication of both CMV infection and matching HLA type.

Points from the study as a whole: There were carriers of CMV plus the relevant HLA, and cumulative public TCR beta family frequency identified them. It was HLA-C-restricted CMV-specific TCR beta clonotypes that dominated the response ex vivo.

V gave up 2 bases and J gave up 0 bases; unmatched junction bases: 8. This CDR3 spans 17 amino acids. The germline gives CDR1 LNHDA, CDR2 SQIVND (reference sequence). Using its own MiXCR run on the reads, TCRdb lists one record per CDR3 protein. The sample includes around 740,000 distinct CDR3 sequences, about 40% seen only once; the top ten take around 2.6%. The rearrangement uses TRBV19 and TRBJ1-1; 8 bases map to TRBD1. The TCR originated in a human donor in good health (CMV status not recorded). Some clones in this sample may be carry-over from other donors' samples. The specimen sequenced was PBMCs. The CDR3 loop reads CASSITTGGWVNTEAFF. The CDR3 DNA reads as TGTGCCAGTAGTATAACCACAGGGGGATGGGTGAACACTGAAGCTTTCTTT.